What follows is one T cell receptor (beta chain) and its context. The data are from a study of blood T cell repertoires in COVID-19. In the study overall: Sources were T cells, B-cell-depleted T cells, or PBMCs; the material itself was cDNA or gDNA.

Original handling: It was from reference gene primer amplification that nucleated cell counts were estimated. The protocol was immunoSEQ multiplex PCR, while the TCRdb copy is restricted to in-frame clones and leaves out a portion. The V and J calls and clone size come from that table; D and trimming were worked out from the DNA. The table shows approximately 220,000 clones, with under 90% occurring only once. This CDR3 has 12 residues. Germline V gives CDR1 GTSNPN, CDR2 SVGIG (reference sequence). V dropped 0 bases and J dropped 5 bases, with 7 bases sitting between them. Recruits, aged roughly 18 to 95 years, lived in under 25 US areas.

This chain joins TRBV30 and TRBJ1-1; D gene ambiguous. This clonotype was obtained from a woman between 50 and 59 years old who had been exposed to COVID-19. The sequenced sample was PBMCs or T cells enriched from blood (not recorded which). The CDR3 reads CAWSVRDTEAFF. DNA of the CDR3: TGTGCCTGGAGTGTACGGGATACTGAAGCTTTCTTT.